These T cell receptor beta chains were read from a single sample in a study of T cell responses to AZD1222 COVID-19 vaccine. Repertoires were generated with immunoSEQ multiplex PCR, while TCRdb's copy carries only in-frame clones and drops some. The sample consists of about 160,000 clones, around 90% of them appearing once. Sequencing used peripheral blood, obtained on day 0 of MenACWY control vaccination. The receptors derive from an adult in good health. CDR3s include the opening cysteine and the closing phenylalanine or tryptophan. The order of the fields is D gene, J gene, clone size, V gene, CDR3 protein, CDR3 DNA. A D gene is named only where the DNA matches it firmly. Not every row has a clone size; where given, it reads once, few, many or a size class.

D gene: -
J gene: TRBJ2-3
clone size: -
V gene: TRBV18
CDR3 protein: CASSPPLGDTQYF
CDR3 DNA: TGTGCCAGCTCACCTCCACTGGGAGATACGCAGTATTTT

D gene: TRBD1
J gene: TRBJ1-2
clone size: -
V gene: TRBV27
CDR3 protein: CASSFGANRGSYGYTF
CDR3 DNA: TGTGCCAGCAGTTTTGGGGCGAACAGGGGAAGCTATGGCTACACCTTC

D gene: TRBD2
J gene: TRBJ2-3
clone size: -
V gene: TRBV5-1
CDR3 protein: CASSPPLTSGATDTQYF
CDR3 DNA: TGCGCCAGCAGCCCCCCCCTGACTAGCGGGGCCACAGATACGCAGTATTTT

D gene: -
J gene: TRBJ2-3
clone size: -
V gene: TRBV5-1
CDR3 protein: CASSLANAHTDTQYF
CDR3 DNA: TGCGCCAGCAGCTTGGCGAACGCGCACACAGATACGCAGTATTTT

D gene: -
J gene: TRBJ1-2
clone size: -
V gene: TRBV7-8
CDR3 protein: CASSPEIWGNYGYTF
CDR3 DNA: TGTGCCAGCAGCCCGGAAATTTGGGGTAACTATGGCTACACCTTC

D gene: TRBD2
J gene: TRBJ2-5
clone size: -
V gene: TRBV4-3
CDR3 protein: CASSQGTSGRSKETQYF
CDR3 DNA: TGCGCCAGCAGCCAGGGGACTAGCGGGAGGAGTAAAGAGACCCAGTACTTC

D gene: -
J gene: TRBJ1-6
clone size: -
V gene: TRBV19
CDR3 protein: CASSPTTLGNSPLHF
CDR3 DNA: TGTGCCAGTAGTCCGACAACTCTCGGGAATTCACCCCTCCACTTT

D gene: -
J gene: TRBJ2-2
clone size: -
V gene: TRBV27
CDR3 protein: CAIRGGTGELFF
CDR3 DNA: TGTGCCATCAGGGGGGGGACCGGGGAGCTGTTTTTT

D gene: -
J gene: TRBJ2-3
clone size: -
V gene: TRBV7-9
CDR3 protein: CASRYRGNNTQYF
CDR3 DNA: TGTGCCAGCAGGTACCGGGGGAACAATACGCAGTATTTT

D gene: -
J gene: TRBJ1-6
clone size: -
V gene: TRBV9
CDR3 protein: CASSVARHNSPLHF
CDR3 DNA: TGTGCCAGCAGCGTAGCTCGGCATAATTCACCCCTCCACTTT

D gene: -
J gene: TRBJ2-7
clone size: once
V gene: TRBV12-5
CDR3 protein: CASESGSYEQYF
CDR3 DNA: TGTGCTAGTGAGTCGGGTTCCTACGAGCAGTACTTC

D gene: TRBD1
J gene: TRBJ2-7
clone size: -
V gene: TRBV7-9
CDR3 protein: CASSLTGAPSEQYF
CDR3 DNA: TGTGCCAGCAGCCTCACAGGGGCTCCGTCCGAGCAGTACTTC

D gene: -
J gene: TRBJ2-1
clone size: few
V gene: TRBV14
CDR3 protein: CASSQGRIAEFNEQFF
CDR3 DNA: TGTGCCAGCAGCCAAGGTCGGATAGCGGAGTTCAATGAGCAGTTCTTC

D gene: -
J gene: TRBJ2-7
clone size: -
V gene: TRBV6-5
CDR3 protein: CASNSRGAYEQYF
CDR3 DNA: TGTGCCAGCAATTCCAGGGGGGCCTACGAGCAGTACTTC

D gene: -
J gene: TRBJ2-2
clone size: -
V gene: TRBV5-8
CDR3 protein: CASSPGGQGYPGELFF
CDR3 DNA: TGTGCCAGCAGCCCAGGGGGGCAGGGATATCCCGGGGAGCTGTTTTTT

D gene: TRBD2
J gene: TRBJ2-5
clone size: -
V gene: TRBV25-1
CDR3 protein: CASSEFAGVVKTQYF
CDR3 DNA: TGTGCCAGCAGTGAATTTGCGGGAGTGGTGAAGACCCAGTACTTC

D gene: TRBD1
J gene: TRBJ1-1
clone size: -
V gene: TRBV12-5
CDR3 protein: CASGPNSDRAGKAFF
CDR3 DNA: TGTGCTAGTGGTCCTAACTCCGACAGGGCGGGGAAAGCTTTCTTT

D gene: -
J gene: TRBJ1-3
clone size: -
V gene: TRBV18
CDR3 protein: CASSPPGFGNTIYF
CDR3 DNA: TGTGCCAGCTCACCACCGGGGTTTGGAAACACCATATATTTT

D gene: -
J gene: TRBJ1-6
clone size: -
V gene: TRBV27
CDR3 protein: CASSFITLFDNSPLHF
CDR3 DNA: TGTGCCAGCAGTTTTATTACGCTGTTCGATAATTCACCCCTCCACTTT

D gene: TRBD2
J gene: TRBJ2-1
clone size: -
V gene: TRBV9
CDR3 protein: CASSVIAGGPSSYNEQFF
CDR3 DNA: TGTGCCAGCAGCGTCATAGCGGGAGGGCCAAGCTCCTACAATGAGCAGTTCTTC

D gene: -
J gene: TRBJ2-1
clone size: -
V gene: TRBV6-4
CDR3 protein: CASPLLFIGNEQFF
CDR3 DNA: TGTGCCAGCCCCCTACTCTTTATCGGCAATGAGCAGTTCTTC

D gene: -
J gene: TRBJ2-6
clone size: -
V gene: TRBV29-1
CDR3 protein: CSVEDGARGPGANVLTF
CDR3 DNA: TGCAGCGTTGAAGATGGGGCGAGGGGACCTGGGGCCAACGTCCTGACTTTC

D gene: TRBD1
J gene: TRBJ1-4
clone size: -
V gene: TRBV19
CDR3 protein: CASSITGGLGEKLFF
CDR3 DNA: TGTGCCAGTAGTATAACAGGGGGCCTCGGGGAAAAACTGTTTTTT

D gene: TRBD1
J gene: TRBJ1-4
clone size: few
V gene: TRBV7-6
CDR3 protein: CASSLGGTVLNEKLFF
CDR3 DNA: TGTGCCAGCAGCTTAGGAGGGACAGTACTTAATGAAAAACTGTTTTTT

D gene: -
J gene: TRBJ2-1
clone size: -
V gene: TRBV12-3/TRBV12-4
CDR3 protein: CASSTPSGEQFF
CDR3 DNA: TGTGCCAGCAGTACTCCGTCAGGTGAGCAGTTCTTC

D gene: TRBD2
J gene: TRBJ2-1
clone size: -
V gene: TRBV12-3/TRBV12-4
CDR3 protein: CASTPGLVIEQFF
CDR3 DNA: TGTGCCAGCACTCCGGGACTAGTAATTGAGCAGTTCTTC

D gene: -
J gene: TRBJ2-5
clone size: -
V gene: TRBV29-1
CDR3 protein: CSVGHSGASETQYF
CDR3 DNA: TGCAGCGTGGGACATTCTGGGGCTTCGGAGACCCAGTACTTC

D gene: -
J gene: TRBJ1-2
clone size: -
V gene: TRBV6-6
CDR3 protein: CASSPPMENYGYTF
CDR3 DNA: TGTGCCAGCAGCCCACCAATGGAAAACTATGGCTACACCTTC

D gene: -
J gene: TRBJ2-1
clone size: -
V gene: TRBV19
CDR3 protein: CASSREPLLQFF
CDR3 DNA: TGTGCCAGTAGTAGAGAACCACTTTTGCAGTTCTTC

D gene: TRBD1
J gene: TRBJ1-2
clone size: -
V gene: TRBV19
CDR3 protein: CASSFKTGSSYGYTF
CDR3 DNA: TGTGCCAGTAGTTTCAAGACAGGGAGTTCCTATGGCTACACCTTC

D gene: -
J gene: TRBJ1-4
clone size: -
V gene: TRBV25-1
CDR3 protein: CASSESGIWEKLFF
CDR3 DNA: TGTGCCAGCAGTGAATCGGGGATATGGGAAAAACTGTTTTTT

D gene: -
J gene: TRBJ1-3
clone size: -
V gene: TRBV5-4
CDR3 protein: CASSLMADGNTIYF
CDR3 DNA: TGTGCCAGCAGCTTAATGGCAGATGGAAACACCATATATTTT

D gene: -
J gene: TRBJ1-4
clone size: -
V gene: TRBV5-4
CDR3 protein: CASSPQQGSNEKLFF
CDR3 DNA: TGTGCCAGCAGCCCCCAACAGGGCTCTAATGAAAAACTGTTTTTT

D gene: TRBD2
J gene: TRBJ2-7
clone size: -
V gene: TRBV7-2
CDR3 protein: CASSLAGTSGRVNEQYF
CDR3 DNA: TGTGCCAGCAGCTTAGCGGGCACTAGCGGGAGGGTTAACGAGCAGTACTTC

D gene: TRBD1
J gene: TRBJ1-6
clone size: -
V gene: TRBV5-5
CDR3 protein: CASSVDGTGGYYSPLHF
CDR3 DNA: TGTGCCAGCAGCGTGGACGGGACAGGGGGCTATTATTCACCCCTCCACTTT

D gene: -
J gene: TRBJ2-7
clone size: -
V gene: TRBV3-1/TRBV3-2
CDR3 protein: CASSHAYEQYF
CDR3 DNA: TGTGCCAGCAGCCATGCCTACGAGCAGTACTTC

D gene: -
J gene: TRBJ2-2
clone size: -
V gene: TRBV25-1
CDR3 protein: CASTEWGDSGELFF
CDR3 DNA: TGTGCCAGCACCGAATGGGGGGACAGCGGGGAGCTGTTTTTT

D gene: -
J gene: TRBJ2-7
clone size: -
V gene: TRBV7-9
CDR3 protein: CASSSLGFAQYF
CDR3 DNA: TGTGCCAGCAGCTCGCTGGGTTTCGCTCAGTACTTC

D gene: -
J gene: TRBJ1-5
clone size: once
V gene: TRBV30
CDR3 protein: CAWSVPGTEPQHF
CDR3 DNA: TGTGCCTGGAGTGTACCTGGAACTGAGCCCCAGCATTTT

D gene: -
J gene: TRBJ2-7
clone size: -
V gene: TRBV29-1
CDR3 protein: CSVKSDSYEQYF
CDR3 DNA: TGCAGCGTTAAATCGGACAGCTACGAGCAGTACTTC

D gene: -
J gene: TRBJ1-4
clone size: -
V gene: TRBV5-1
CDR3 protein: CASSGDSSEKLFF
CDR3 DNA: TGCGCCAGCAGCGGCGACAGCTCCGAAAAACTGTTTTTT

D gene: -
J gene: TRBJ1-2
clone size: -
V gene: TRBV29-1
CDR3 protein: CSVPAVDNGYTF
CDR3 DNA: TGCAGCGTCCCGGCCGTTGACAATGGCTACACCTTC

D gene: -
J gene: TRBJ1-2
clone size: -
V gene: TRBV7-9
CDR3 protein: CASTPGGKHYGYTF
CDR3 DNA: TGTGCCAGCACCCCCGGTGGGAAGCACTATGGCTACACCTTC

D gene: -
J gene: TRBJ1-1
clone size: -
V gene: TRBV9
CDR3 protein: CASSVYFLGVRNTEAFF
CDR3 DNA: TGTGCCAGCAGCGTTTACTTTCTTGGGGTCCGGAACACTGAAGCTTTCTTT

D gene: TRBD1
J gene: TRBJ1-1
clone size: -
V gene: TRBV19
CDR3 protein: CASSIGQGTAFF
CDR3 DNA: TGTGCCAGTAGTATAGGACAGGGGACTGCTTTCTTT

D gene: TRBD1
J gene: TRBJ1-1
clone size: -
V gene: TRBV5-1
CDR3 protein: CASSSRGLTEAFF
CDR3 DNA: TGCGCCAGCAGCTCCAGGGGGCTCACTGAAGCTTTCTTT

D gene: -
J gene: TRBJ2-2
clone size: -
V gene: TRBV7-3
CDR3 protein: CASSLTNTGELFF
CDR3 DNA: TGTGCCAGCAGCTTAACCAACACCGGGGAGCTGTTTTTT

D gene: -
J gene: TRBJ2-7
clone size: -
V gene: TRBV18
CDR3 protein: CASTELYEQYF
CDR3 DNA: TGTGCCAGCACCGAACTGTACGAGCAGTACTTC